These 13 T cell receptor beta chains came from one sample sequenced in a study of OX40 agonist ivuxolimab in advanced cancers. Some clones are missing from TCRdb's copy, which holds only in-frame ones; the method was immunoSEQ multiplex PCR. The profile shows 70,000 to 80,000 clones, roughly three quarters of them singletons. The sample here was CD4+ or CD8+ T cells sorted from blood, taken in a trial of the OX40 agonist ivuxolimab. All receptors come from an adult with an advanced solid tumor such as melanoma, head and neck, liver or kidney cancer.

This clone was detected only a few times. This chain uses TRBV28 with TRBJ1-5; TRBD1 agrees at 10 bases. This CDR3 contains 13 residues. Trimming removed 8 bases from V and 5 bases from J; junction bases left unmatched: 3. Germline lookup yields CDR1 MDHEN and CDR2 SYDVKM. The CDR3 nucleotides read TGTGCCAGCCGCGGGACAGGGGATCAGCCCCAGCATTTT. Amino acid sequence: CASRGTGDQPQHF.

The CDR3 DNA sequence: TGTGCCATCAGTGAGTCGCAAACTGAAGCTTTCTTT. Translated: CAISESQTEAFF. The chain employs TRBV10-3 and TRBJ1-1; D is unclear. CDR3 length: 12 amino acids. V was clipped by 0 bases and J by 5 bases, with 4 bases between them. Germline V gives CDR1 ENHRY, CDR2 SYGVKD.

The chain is built from TRBV4-1 and TRBJ2-2, with D possibly matching TRBD1 (6 bases). The germline V and J ends were trimmed by 0 bases and 5 bases, with 10 bases remaining between them. The CDR3 consists of 15 residues. Germline CDR1 MGHRA, CDR2 YSYEKL. The chain's CDR3 is CASSQDHRETGELFF. CDR3 DNA: TGCGCCAGCAGCCAAGACCACAGGGAGACCGGGGAGCTGTTTTTT.

The CDR3 reads CAIRETSGTSTGELFF. CDR3 DNA sequence: TGTGCCATCAGAGAGACTAGCGGGACGAGCACCGGGGAGCTGTTTTTT. The rearrangement links TRBV10-3 to TRBJ2-2; TRBD2 agrees at 11 bases. With 6 bases clipped from V and 4 bases from J, the junction kept 7 bases outside the gene matches. From germline, CDR1 is ENHRY and CDR2 SYGVKD. The CDR3 length is 16 residues.

This rearrangement joins TRBV7-8 to TRBJ1-1; maybe TRBD1 (5 bases). Germline V gene lookup returns CDR1 SGHVS and CDR2 FQNEAQ. V lost 8 bases to trimming and J lost 4 bases, with 14 bases between them. The CDR3 is made up of 13 amino acids. The CDR3 here is CASSWQGGTEAFF. The CDR3 bases are TGTGCCAGCTCGTGGCAGGGAGGCACTGAAGCTTTCTTT. Full variable domain (outside the CDR3, taken from reference TRBV7-8 and TRBJ1-1): GAGVSQSPRYKVAKRGQDVALRCDPISGHVSLFWYQQALGQGPEFLTYFQNEAQLDKSGLPSDRFFAERPEGSVSTLKIQRTQQEDSAVYLCASSWQGGTEAFFGQGTRLTVV.

The chain couples TRBV6-5 to TRBJ1-2; 7 bases are shared with TRBD1. The CDR3 runs to 14 residues. From germline, CDR1 is MNHEY and CDR2 SVGAGI. The V and J ends lost 4 bases and 3 bases, in that order; junction bases with no gene match: 5. This CDR3 reads CASSLWQGDYGYTF. CDR3 DNA sequence: TGTGCCAGCAGTTTGTGGCAGGGGGACTATGGCTACACCTTC.

V and J are TRBV7-8 and TRBJ2-1, with 8 bases that match TRBD2. This CDR3 comprises 16 residues. CDR1 SGHVS and CDR2 FQNEAQ come from the germline V gene. V dropped 5 bases and J dropped 3; count of bases not matched to a gene: 9. CDR3 amino acids: CASSDSAGGLYNEQFF. CDR3 coding DNA: TGTGCCAGCAGCGACTCGGCGGGAGGCCTCTACAATGAGCAGTTCTTC.

This clone was observed a single time. CDR3 sequence: CAWRLLAGQETQYF. Written as DNA, the CDR3 is TGTGCCTGGAGGCTGCTAGCGGGACAAGAGACCCAGTACTTC. The rearrangement uses TRBV30 and TRBJ2-5; TRBD2 agrees at 9 bases. J lost 2 bases, V lost 3 bases, and 4 bases had no gene match. CDR1 is GTSNPN and CDR2 is SVGIG in the germline V gene (reference sequence). This CDR3 has 14 amino acids.

The chain couples TRBV2 to TRBJ2-1, with D tentatively TRBD2 (6 bases). Deletions cut 6 bases from V and 4 bases from J, with 10 bases between. The CDR3 totals 13 residues. CDR1 and CDR2 from the germline V gene are SNHLY and FYNNEI. CDR3 nucleotide sequence: TGTGCCAGCAGGGATAGCGGATACAATGAGCAGTTCTTC. This gives the protein CASRDSGYNEQFF.

This clone occurred a few times. This chain links TRBV5-1 with TRBJ2-3; 12 positions agree with TRBD1. The trim removed 4 bases at V and 6 bases at J, leaving 6 bases unmatched. This CDR3 has 15 residues. Germline CDR1 SGHRS, CDR2 YFSETQ. CDR3 sequence: CASSPGTGGDDTQYF. The CDR3 DNA reads as TGCGCCAGCAGCCCGGGGACAGGGGGCGACGATACGCAGTATTTT.

CDR3 loop: CASSERGRDTQYF. CDR3 bases: TGTGCCAGCAGTGAACGGGGGAGAGATACGCAGTATTTT. This rearrangement joins TRBV25-1 to TRBJ2-3, with D perhaps TRBD2 (6 bases). Germline lookup yields CDR1 MGHDK and CDR2 SYGVNS. V lost 2 bases to trimming and J lost 5 bases, with 8 bases between them. The CDR3 has 13 amino acids.

The rearrangement joins TRBV6-6 to TRBJ1-1, with 7 bases matching TRBD1. This CDR3 has 15 amino acids. The germline CDR1 and CDR2 sequences are MNHNY and SVGAGI (reference sequence). With 6 bases clipped from V and 4 bases from J, the junction kept 11 bases outside the gene matches. CDR3 in amino acids: CASSEETGRSTEAFF. The CDR3 DNA sequence: TGTGCCAGCAGCGAAGAGACAGGGCGAAGCACTGAAGCTTTCTTT.

The chain joins TRBV19 to TRBJ2-4; possibly TRBD1 or TRBD2 for D (6 bases each). V was shortened by 5 bases and J by 0 bases, with 17 bases between the two germline ends. The CDR3 consists of 17 residues. CDR1 and CDR2 from the germline V gene are LNHDA and SQIVND (reference sequence). In DNA form, the CDR3 reads TGTGCCAGTAGTGTCCTCGGAGGGGGGATAGCCAAAAACATTCAGTACTTC. It is translated as CASSVLGGGIAKNIQYF.